This is a list of T cell receptor beta chains from one sample in a study of OX40 agonist ivuxolimab in advanced cancers. Sequenced by immunoSEQ multiplex PCR; TCRdb stores in-frame clones only, minus some. The sample lists 8,000 to 9,500 clones; 90% were seen once. Material: CD4+ or CD8+ T cells sorted from blood, obtained in a trial of the OX40 agonist ivuxolimab. Receptors were obtained from an adult with an advanced solid tumor such as melanoma, head and neck, liver or kidney cancer. Each CDR3 is given with its conserved first and last residue. The order of the fields is J gene, D gene, CDR3 length, V gene, clone size, CDR3 DNA, CDR3 protein. The D gene is left open where the match is weak. Size is stated for part of the rows, as once, few or many counts, or as a class when the clone is expanded.

TRBJ2-7 . 15 TRBV5-1 . TGCGCCAGCAGTCCTCGTGGTAGCGGCTCCTACGAGCAGTACTTC CASSPRGSGSYEQYF
TRBJ2-1 TRBD1 14 TRBV9 once TGTGCCAGCAGCGTCAGGGGGTTGGACAATGAGCAGTTCTTC CASSVRGLDNEQFF
TRBJ2-1 . 11 TRBV29-1 . TGCAGCGTTTCAAGGGGGTATGAGCAGTTCTTC CSVSRGYEQFF
TRBJ1-1 . 16 TRBV10-3 . TGTGCCATCAGTGAGGGAGGGGGGCCGTTGAACACTGAAGCTTTCTTT CAISEGGGPLNTEAFF
TRBJ1-2 . 11 TRBV30 . TGTGCCTGGAGTTGGGAGGATGGCTACACCTTC CAWSWEDGYTF
TRBJ2-5 . 13 TRBV6-5 few TGTGCCACAGGGGGGGGAGGGCAAGAGACCCAGTACTTC CATGGGGQETQYF
TRBJ2-7 . 16 TRBV7-3 . TGTGCCAGCAGCTTACAGGTAGCCGAAGAGACATACGAGCAGTACTTC CASSLQVAEETYEQYF
TRBJ1-2 . 14 TRBV9 few TGTGCCAGCAGCGTAGCGACCGCCGCGGGAGGCTACACCTTC CASSVATAAGGYTF
TRBJ1-1 . 15 TRBV7-2 . TGTGCCAGCAGCTTACTCTTCAGCATGAACACTGAAGCTTTCTTT CASSLLFSMNTEAFF
TRBJ2-2 . 16 TRBV4-2 . TGTGCCAGCAGCCTAACGTTAGGGAAGCCAACCGGGGAGCTGTTTTTT CASSLTLGKPTGELFF
TRBJ2-2 . 13 TRBV4-1 . TGCGCCAGCAACGCCCTAGGTGCCGGGGAGCTGTTTTTT CASNALGAGELFF
TRBJ1-5 TRBD1 15 TRBV5-1 . TGCGCCAGCAGCCCCGGGACAGGGGGCTACCAGCCCCAGCATTTT CASSPGTGGYQPQHF
TRBJ1-3 . 15 TRBV6-6 once TGTGCCAGCAGTTACTCGGCGAAAACTGGAAACACCATATATTTT CASSYSAKTGNTIYF
TRBJ2-3 . 14 TRBV25-1 . TGTGCCAGCGGGAGGACAGTTTACACAGATACGCAGTATTTT CASGRTVYTDTQYF
TRBJ1-3 . 12 TRBV29-1 . TGCAGCGCCGGGACTGTTGGAAACACCATATATTTT CSAGTVGNTIYF
TRBJ2-7 . 14 TRBV6-6 . TGTGCCAGCAGTGACTCACTAGCCACCTACGAGCAGTACTTC CASSDSLATYEQYF
TRBJ1-1 . 14 TRBV5-1 once TGCGCCAGCAGCCTTGACAGGACAAACACTGAAGCTTTCTTT CASSLDRTNTEAFF
TRBJ1-1 . 14 TRBV2 . TGTGCCAGCAGCGAGGCAGGTTGGATCACTGAAGCTTTCTTT CASSEAGWITEAFF
TRBJ2-2 TRBD2 15 TRBV19 . TGTGCCAGTAGTCCAACTAGCGCCTACACCGGGGAGCTGTTTTTT CASSPTSAYTGELFF
TRBJ2-7 TRBD2 14 TRBV5-1 . TGCGCCAGCAGCTTTCTAGGGGAGGGGCTCGAGCAGTACTTC CASSFLGEGLEQYF
TRBJ2-2 . 13 TRBV11-3 . TGTGCCACTCGGGAGAGGAACACCGGGGAGCTGTTTTTT CATRERNTGELFF
TRBJ2-3 TRBD2 18 TRBV5-1 few TGCGCCAGCAGCTTAGGGACTAGCGGGAGGTACCGCACAGATACGCAGTATTTT CASSLGTSGRYRTDTQYF
TRBJ1-1 TRBD1 15 TRBV7-9 . TGTGCCAGCAGCTTACGGGGACAGGGGGTCACTGAAGCTTTCTTT CASSLRGQGVTEAFF
TRBJ1-1 . 16 TRBV2 . TGTGCCAGCAGCGAACTCACAGGGAGGGTTGGAACTGAAGCTTTCTTT CASSELTGRVGTEAFF
TRBJ1-6 . 15 TRBV7-3 . TGTGCCAGCAGCAGGGGAGTAATTGATAATTCACCCCTCCACTTT CASSRGVIDNSPLHF
TRBJ2-1 . 13 TRBV5-3 . TGTGCCAGAAGCTTGGTCCCCCGCTCGGTGCAGTTCTTC CARSLVPRSVQFF
TRBJ1-1 . 13 TRBV7-9 medium-sized TGTGCCAGCAGCTTTCACTCGAACACTGAAGCTTTCTTT CASSFHSNTEAFF
TRBJ1-4 . 11 TRBV20-1 . TGCAGCCACCCGGGGGGGCCAAAAACTGTTTTT CSHPGGPKTVF
TRBJ1-1 . 12 TRBV6-5 few TGTGCCAGCAGTTACTGGAGTGGTGAAGCTTTCTTT CASSYWSGEAFF
TRBJ2-1 . 15 TRBV18 . TGTGCCAGCTCACCAGCAGTTAATAGAAACAATGAGCAGTTCTTC CASSPAVNRNNEQFF
TRBJ2-1 TRBD2 13 TRBV4-2 . TGTGCCAGCAGCCAAGAGGGGACTAGCTGGAGGTTCTTC CASSQEGTSWRFF
TRBJ2-7 . 15 TRBV15 . TGTGCCACCAGCATGAGGGGCGGGTATCGGGGGGAGCAGTACTTC CATSMRGGYRGEQYF
TRBJ1-1 . 14 TRBV25-1 . TGTGCCAGCAGCGTAAGGGGAACCAACACTGAAGCTTTCTTT CASSVRGTNTEAFF
TRBJ2-7 TRBD2 17 TRBV10-2 . TGCGCCAGCCGGGGTGATAGCGGGAGGGCCGACTCCTACGAGCAGTACTTC CASRGDSGRADSYEQYF
TRBJ2-2 . 15 TRBV19 . TGTGCCAGTTCCTACAGGTACTCGAACACCGGGGAGCTGTTTTTT CASSYRYSNTGELFF
TRBJ2-4 . 13 TRBV5-6 . TGTGCCAGCAGCTTGGTAGCCAAAAACATTCAGTACTTC CASSLVAKNIQYF
TRBJ2-2 . 13 TRBV9 . TGTGCCAGCAGCGGCACGTACACCGGGGAGCTGTTTTTT CASSGTYTGELFF
TRBJ2-1 . 16 TRBV12-5 . TGTGCTAGTGGTTTGTTTCTCGGGGGAATAAACAATGAGCAGTTCTTC CASGLFLGGINNEQFF
TRBJ2-7 . 13 TRBV27 . TGTGCCAGCAGTTTACAGGGCCCCCGCGAGCAGTACTTC CASSLQGPREQYF
TRBJ1-4 TRBD1 16 TRBV30 . TGTGCCTGGAGTGGGCAAGGGACAGTCGCCGGGGAAAAACTGTTTTTT CAWSGQGTVAGEKLFF
TRBJ2-1 . 15 TRBV7-9 . TGTGCCAGCAGCCGACCTTCCCCCTCCTACAATGAGCAGTTCTTC CASSRPSPSYNEQFF
TRBJ2-1 . 17 TRBV27 . TGTGCCAGCAGTTTATGGGGGGCAGGGGGAAATCACAATGAGCAGTTCTTC CASSLWGAGGNHNEQFF
TRBJ1-1 . 14 TRBV28 . TGTGCCAGCAGTTTGGGGGCGGTGAACACTGAAGCTTTCTTT CASSLGAVNTEAFF
TRBJ1-1 . 13 TRBV11-2 . TGTGCCAGCACCACCCACTCCAGGACTGAAGCTTTCTTT CASTTHSRTEAFF
TRBJ1-2 . 14 TRBV4-3 . TGCGCCAGCAGCCAAGCAGGGTGGAGCTATGGCTACACCTTC CASSQAGWSYGYTF
TRBJ2-5 . 13 TRBV27 . TGTGCCAGCAGTTTAGTTTTTCGGCAGACCCAGTACTTC CASSLVFRQTQYF
TRBJ1-6 . 15 TRBV19 . TGTGCCAGTAGAGGGGCAATGGGGGGATATTCACCCCTCCACTTT CASRGAMGGYSPLHF
TRBJ2-2 . 15 TRBV6-1 few TGTGCCAGCAGTGAAATGAGGACGAACACCGGGGAGCTGTTTTTT CASSEMRTNTGELFF
TRBJ1-1 . 15 TRBV27 . TGTGCCAGCCCTACGCCACCGCCTTTGAACACTGAAGCTTTCTTT CASPTPPPLNTEAFF
TRBJ2-1 . 13 TRBV29-1 . TGCAGCGTTATTAGGGGAGGTACCGATGAGCAGTTCTTC CSVIRGGTDEQFF
TRBJ1-1 . 15 TRBV18 . TGTGCCAGCTCACCACGAGCGGCCCCTTACACTGAAGCTTTCTTT CASSPRAAPYTEAFF
TRBJ2-1 TRBD2 16 TRBV6-1 once TGTGCCAGCAGTGGACTAGCGGGTGGACCCTACAATGAGCAGTTCTTC CASSGLAGGPYNEQFF
TRBJ2-5 TRBD2 16 TRBV4-1 . TGCGCCAGCAGCCAGGTCTGGACTAGTATTTGGCAGACCCAGTACTTC CASSQVWTSIWQTQYF
TRBJ2-3 . 14 TRBV5-1 . TGCGCCAGCAGTGACGCTGGGTCCACAGATACGCAGTATTTT CASSDAGSTDTQYF
TRBJ1-1 . 15 TRBV5-1 few TGCGCCAGCAGCTTGGAGGACAGCATAAACACTGAAGCTTTCTTT CASSLEDSINTEAFF